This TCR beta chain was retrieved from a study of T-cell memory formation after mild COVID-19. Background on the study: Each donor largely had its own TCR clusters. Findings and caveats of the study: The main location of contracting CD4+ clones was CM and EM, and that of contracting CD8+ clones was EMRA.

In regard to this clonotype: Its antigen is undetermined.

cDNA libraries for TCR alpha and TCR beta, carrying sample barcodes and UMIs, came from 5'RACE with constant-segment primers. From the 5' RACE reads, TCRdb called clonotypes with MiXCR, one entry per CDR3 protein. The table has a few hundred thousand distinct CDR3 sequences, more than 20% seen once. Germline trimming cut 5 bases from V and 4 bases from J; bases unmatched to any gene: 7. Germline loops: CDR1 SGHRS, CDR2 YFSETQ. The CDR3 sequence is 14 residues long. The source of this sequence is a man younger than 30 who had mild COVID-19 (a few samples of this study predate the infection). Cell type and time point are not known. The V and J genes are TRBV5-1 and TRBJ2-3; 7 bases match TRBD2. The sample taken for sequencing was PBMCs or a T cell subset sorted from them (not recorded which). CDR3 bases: TGCGCCAGCAGACCCCTGGCGGGGGCAGATACGCAGTATTTT. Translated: CASRPLAGADTQYF.